The 6 T cell receptor beta chains below come from one sample, sequenced in a study of tumour-infiltrating T cells in Burkitt lymphoma. TCRdb keeps only in-frame clones here, not all; method: immunoSEQ multiplex PCR. The sample holds some 2,300 clones, around 13% seen once. Source material: tumor tissue. The receptor source for this set is a human donor with Burkitt lymphoma.

V gene TRBV20-1 combines with J gene TRBJ2-5; D not resolved. The CDR3 covers 11 residues. Germline loops: CDR1 DFQATT, CDR2 SNEGSKA (reference sequence). With 6 bases removed from V and 1 base from J, the gap between germline ends came to 6 bases. The CDR3 loop is CSAHPQETQYF. The CDR3 bases are TGCAGTGCCCACCCCCAAGAGACCCAGTACTTC.

This clone was found a few times. V usage is TRBV4-1 and J usage is TRBJ1-5; D remains unclear. The germline V gene has CDR1 MGHRA and CDR2 YSYEKL. The CDR3 consists of 15 residues. The V and J ends lost 1 base and 9 bases respectively, with 16 bases between them. CDR3 protein: CASSQVEVSGRPQHF. DNA for the CDR3: TGCGCCAGCAGCCAAGTGGAAGTGAGTGGTCGGCCCCAGCATTTT.

The chain uses TRBV6-5 and TRBJ1-4; D uncertain. The V gene lost 0 bases and the J gene lost 5 bases, with 10 bases spanning the gap. Germline V gives CDR1 MNHEY, CDR2 SVGAGI. The CDR3 has 15 amino acids. The CDR3, as DNA: TGTGCCAGCAGTTACTCGGAACAGCCGAATGAAAAACTGTTTTTT. Encoded protein: CASSYSEQPNEKLFF.

The V gene is TRBV30, the J gene TRBJ1-5; 7 bases are a match to TRBD1. The CDR3 totals 13 residues. The J segment lost 5 bases and the V segment lost 0 bases, leaving 1 base of the junction unmatched. The germline V gene encodes CDR1 GTSNPN and CDR2 SVGIG (reference sequence). The CDR3 region is CAWSVQGHQPQHF. In DNA, the CDR3 is TGTGCCTGGAGTGTACAGGGGCATCAGCCCCAGCATTTT.

This clone occurred a few times. V is TRBV4-1 and J is TRBJ1-1; D is unclear. CDR3 length: 14 residues. Looked up from germline, CDR1 is MGHRA and CDR2 is YSYEKL. V lost 2 bases, J lost 0 bases, and 7 bases lay in between. The CDR3 DNA sequence: TGCGCCAGCAGCCAACCGCGTATGAACACTGAAGCTTTCTTT. Translated: CASSQPRMNTEAFF.

V and J are TRBV18 and TRBJ2-5; D might be TRBD1 (6 bases). The J call may be in error: the DNA end matches TRBJ2-7 better. Germline loops: CDR1 KGHSH, CDR2 LQKENI. The CDR3 runs to 12 residues. The CDR3 sequence: CASSYGTYEQYF. DNA for the CDR3: TGTGCCAGCTCATACGGGACATACGAGCAGTACTTC.